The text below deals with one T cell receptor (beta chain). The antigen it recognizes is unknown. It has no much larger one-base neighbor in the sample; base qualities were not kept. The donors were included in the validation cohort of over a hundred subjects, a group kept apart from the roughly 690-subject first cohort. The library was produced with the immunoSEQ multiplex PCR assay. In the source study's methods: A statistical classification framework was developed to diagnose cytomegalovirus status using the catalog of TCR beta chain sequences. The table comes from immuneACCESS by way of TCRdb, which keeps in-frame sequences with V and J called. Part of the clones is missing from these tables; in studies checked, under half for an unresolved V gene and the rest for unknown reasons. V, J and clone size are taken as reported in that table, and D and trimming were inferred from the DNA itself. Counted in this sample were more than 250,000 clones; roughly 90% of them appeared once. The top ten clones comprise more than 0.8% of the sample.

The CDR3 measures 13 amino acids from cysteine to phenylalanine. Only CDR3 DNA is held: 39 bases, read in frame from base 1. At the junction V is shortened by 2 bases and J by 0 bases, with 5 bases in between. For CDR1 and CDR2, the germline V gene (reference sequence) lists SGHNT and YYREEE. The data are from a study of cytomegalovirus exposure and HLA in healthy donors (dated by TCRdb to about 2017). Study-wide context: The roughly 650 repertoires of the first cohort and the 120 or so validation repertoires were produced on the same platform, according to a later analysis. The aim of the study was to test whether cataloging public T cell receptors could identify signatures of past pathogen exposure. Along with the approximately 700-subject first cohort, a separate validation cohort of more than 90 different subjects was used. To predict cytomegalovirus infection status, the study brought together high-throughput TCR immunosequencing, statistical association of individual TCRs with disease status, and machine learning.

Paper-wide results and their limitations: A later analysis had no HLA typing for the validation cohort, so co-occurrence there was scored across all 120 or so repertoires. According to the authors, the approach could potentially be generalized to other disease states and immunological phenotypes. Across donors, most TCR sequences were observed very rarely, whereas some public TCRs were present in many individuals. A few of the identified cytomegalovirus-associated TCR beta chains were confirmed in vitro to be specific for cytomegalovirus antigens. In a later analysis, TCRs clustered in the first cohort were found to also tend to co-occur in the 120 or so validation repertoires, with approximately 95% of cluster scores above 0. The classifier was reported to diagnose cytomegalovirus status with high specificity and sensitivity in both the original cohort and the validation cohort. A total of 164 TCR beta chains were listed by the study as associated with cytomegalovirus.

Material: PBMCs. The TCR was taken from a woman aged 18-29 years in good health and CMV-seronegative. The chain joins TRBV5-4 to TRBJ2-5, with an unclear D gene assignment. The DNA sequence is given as TGTGCCAGCAGCTTACTAAACCAAGAGACCCAGTACTTC. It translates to CASSLLNQETQYF.